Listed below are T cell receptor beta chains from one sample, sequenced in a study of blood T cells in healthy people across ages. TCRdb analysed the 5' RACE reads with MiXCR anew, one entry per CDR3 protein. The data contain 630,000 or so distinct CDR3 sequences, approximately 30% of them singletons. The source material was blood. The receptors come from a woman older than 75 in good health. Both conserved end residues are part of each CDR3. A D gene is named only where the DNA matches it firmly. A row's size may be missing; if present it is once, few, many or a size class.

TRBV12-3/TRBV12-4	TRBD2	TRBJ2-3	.	CASSGRGASTDTQYF	TGTGCCAGCTCGGGGAGGGGTGCTAGCACAGATACGCAGTATTTT
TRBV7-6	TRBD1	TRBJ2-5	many	CASRRDRGRPETQYF	TGTGCCAGCAGACGGGACAGGGGGCGCCCAGAGACCCAGTACTTC
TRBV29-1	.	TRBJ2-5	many	CSVLPGPNSETQYF	TGCAGCGTTCTTCCGGGTCCCAATTCCGAGACCCAGTACTTC
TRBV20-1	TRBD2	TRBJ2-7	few	CSSRVTSGIYEQYF	TGCAGTTCTAGAGTGACTAGCGGGATCTACGAGCAGTACTTC
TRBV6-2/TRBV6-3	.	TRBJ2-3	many	CASRGADTQYF	TGTGCCAGCAGGGGGGCAGATACGCAGTATTTT
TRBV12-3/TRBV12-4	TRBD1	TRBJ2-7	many	CASSWTGIYEQYF	TGTGCCAGCAGTTGGACAGGAATCTACGAGCAGTACTTC
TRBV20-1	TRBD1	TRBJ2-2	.	CSVSQGATGELFF	TGCAGTGTCTCACAGGGGGCGACCGGGGAGCTGTTTTTT
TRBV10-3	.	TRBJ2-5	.	CAISAQGETQYF	TGTGCCATCAGTGCCCAGGGTGAGACCCAGTACTTC
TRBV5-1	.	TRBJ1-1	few	CASSLEQVSTEAFF	TGCGCCAGCAGCTTGGAGCAAGTGAGCACTGAAGCTTTCTTT
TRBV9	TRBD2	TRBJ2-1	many	CASSRAGTNYEQFF	TGTGCCAGCAGCAGGGCGGGGACTAATTATGAGCAGTTCTTC
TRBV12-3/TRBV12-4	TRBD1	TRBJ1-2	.	CASKMTGGQVGYGYTF	TGTGCCAGCAAAATGACAGGGGGCCAAGTGGGCTATGGCTACACCTTC
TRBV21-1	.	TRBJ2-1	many	CASSTRDSPNEQFF	TGTGCCAGCAGCACCCGGGACAGCCCTAATGAGCAGTTCTTC
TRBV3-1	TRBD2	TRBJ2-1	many	CASSRRTSGGDSSYNEQFF	TGTGCCAGCAGCCGACGGACTAGCGGGGGGGATAGCTCCTACAATGAGCAGTTCTTC
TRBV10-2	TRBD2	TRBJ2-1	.	CASSESTSGGAYEQFF	TGCGCCAGCAGTGAGTCGACTAGCGGGGGGGCTTATGAGCAGTTCTTC
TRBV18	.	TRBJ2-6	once	CVSSVSSGLLRGANVLTF	TGTGTCAGCTCAGTCTCTTCGGGACTTCTAAGAGGGGCCAACGTCCTGACTTTC
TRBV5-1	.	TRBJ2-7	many	CASSLEGTIDEQYF	TGCGCCAGCAGCTTGGAAGGTACCATTGACGAGCAGTACTTC
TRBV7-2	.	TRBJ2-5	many	CASSLRMGSETQYF	TGTGCCAGCAGCTTAAGGATGGGTAGTGAGACCCAGTACTTC
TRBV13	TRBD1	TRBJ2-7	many	CASSLTGSFEQYF	TGTGCCAGCAGCTTGACAGGGTCTTTCGAGCAGTACTTC
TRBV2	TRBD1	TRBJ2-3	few	CASSSGDSALREQYF	TGTGCCAGCTCGTCAGGGGACAGCGCTTTGAGAGAGCAGTATTTT
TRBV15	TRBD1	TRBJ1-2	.	CATSRGQGFGYTF	TGTGCCACCAGCAGGGGACAGGGGTTTGGCTACACCTTC
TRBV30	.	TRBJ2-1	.	CAWSSQVDNEQFF	TGTGCCTGGAGCAGTCAGGTAGACAATGAGCAGTTCTTC
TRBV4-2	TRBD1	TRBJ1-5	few	CASSPETGTGGQPQHF	TGTGCCAGCAGCCCGGAAACCGGGACAGGGGGTCAGCCCCAGCATTTT